These 8 T cell receptor beta chains came from one sample sequenced in a study of shared clonotypes between healthy human individuals. Assay: immunoSEQ multiplex PCR; the TCRdb copy retains only in-frame clones and omits some. The sample contains over a million clones, about 80% of which appear only once. The specimen was memory CD4+ T cells from PBMCs. Subset of the sample: CD45RA-negative fraction. Receptors originate from a man in his late teens or twenties in good health. Some clones in this sample may be carry-over from other donors' samples.

The rearrangement joins TRBV28 to TRBJ1-3, with a weak D call TRBD1 (6 bases). CDR1 and CDR2 from the germline V gene are MDHEN and SYDVKM. Between the trimmed V and J ends, which lost 6 bases and 0 bases, there was a span of 12 bases. CDR3 length: 15 residues. The CDR3 loop reads CASSGGGVSGNTIYF. The CDR3 DNA reads TGTGCCAGCAGCGGGGGGGGCGTCTCTGGAAACACCATATATTTT.

This clone was detected a few times. The V call is TRBV6-5, the J call TRBJ2-5; TRBD1 is a possible D gene (6 bases). The CDR3 has 12 residues. CDR1 and CDR2 (germline): MNHEY, SVGAGI. V lost 5 bases to trimming and J lost 5 bases, with 9 bases between them. CDR3 sequence: CASSKGVETQYF. CDR3 nucleotides: TGTGCCAGCAGTAAGGGGGTTGAGACCCAGTACTTC.

The V call is TRBV28, the J call TRBJ2-7; the D gene is possibly TRBD2 (6 bases). From germline, CDR1 is MDHEN and CDR2 SYDVKM. V was shortened by 6 bases and J by 2 bases, with 26 bases between the two germline ends. The CDR3 runs 18 residues. This chain's CDR3 is CASSSLLGRRKSPYEQYF. Here the CDR3 DNA reads TGTGCCAGCAGCTCACTGCTTGGGAGGAGAAAAAGCCCCTACGAGCAGTACTTC.

Worth noting for this clone: This CDR3 is also generated by other DNA sequences in the sample. The genes are TRBV18 and TRBJ2-2; D possibly corresponds to TRBD1 (6 bases). This CDR3 spans 14 amino acids. Trimming left V 1 base short and J 5 bases short, with 8 bases between. Germline V gene sequence: CDR1 KGHSH, CDR2 LQKENI. The CDR3 region is CASSPRQGTGELFF. The CDR3 DNA is TGTGCCAGCTCACCACGCCAGGGGACCGGGGAGCTGTTTTTT.

The chain uses TRBV6-1 and TRBJ1-5, with D perhaps TRBD1 (6 bases). Trimming removed 6 bases from V and 2 bases from J, with 14 bases in between. The CDR3 is 15 residues long. The germline gives CDR1 MNHNS, CDR2 SASEGT. The CDR3 DNA sequence: TGTGCCAGCAGATCAGGGGATCGTGGCAATCAGCCCCAGCATTTT. It codes for CASRSGDRGNQPQHF.

This clone was recorded only once. The sample has other DNA sequences that encode this CDR3 too. The V call is TRBV19, the J call TRBJ1-5; D remains ambiguous. CDR1 and CDR2 (germline): LNHDA, SQIVND (reference sequence). This CDR3 contains 14 residues. V was trimmed by 2 bases and J by 5 bases, leaving 10 bases between them. CDR3 region: CASSIPGWDQPQHF. CDR3 nucleotides: TGTGCCAGTAGTATACCAGGATGGGATCAGCCCCAGCATTTT.

V usage is TRBV9 and J usage is TRBJ1-2, with a possible D match to TRBD1 (6 bases). The CDR3 spans 14 residues. Trimming took off 4 bases at V and 3 bases at J, with 13 bases between the two ends. Germline CDR1 reads SGDLS; CDR2 reads YYNGEE. As DNA, the CDR3 is TGTGCCAGCAGCACCAGGGGTAGGGACTATGGCTACACCTTC. It yields the protein CASSTRGRDYGYTF.

The chain couples TRBV18 to TRBJ1-4; 7 nucleotides agree with TRBD1. This CDR3 contains 14 residues. The ends lost 6 bases at V and 7 bases at J; junction bases unmatched: 8. Looked up from germline, CDR1 is KGHSH and CDR2 is LQKENI. CDR3 bases: TGTGCCAGCTCCCCTAGGGGGCAGACTGAAAAACTGTTTTTT. This sequence encodes CASSPRGQTEKLFF.